This entry concerns a single T cell receptor (beta chain). Its target is unknown. The data originate from a study of vaccination effects on CD4 cells after COVID-19. Findings of the study overall: Researchers report that only 1 of 255 vaccine-induced clones in healthy vaccinees cross-reacted with common cold coronaviruses. By a late point after vaccination, infection- and vaccine-induced clones had shrunk markedly through clonal contraction.

Sequencing in the ViraFEST assay came after antigen-specific CD4+ T cells had been expanded with viral peptide pools, which were used to stimulate PBMC. Having been cultured for roughly 11 days, the cells underwent CD4+ T cell isolation. Vaccinated participants had no history of SARS-CoV-2 infection and tested negative for nucleocapsid antibodies. Supplemented with 8.5 to 10 IU/ml IL-2 and roughly 10 ug/ml peptides, approximately 2 million PBMC per well were kept in culture. On day 3 and again on day 7, half the medium was replaced with IL-2 medium. Data came from immunoSEQ multiplex PCR; TCRdb stores just in-frame clones and leaves some out. This sample has about 24,000 clones, with approximately 80% found just once. Germline CDR1 reads MGHRA; CDR2 reads YSYEKL. Trimming left V 2 bases short and J 0 bases short, with 10 bases between. The CDR3 runs to 16 residues.

Sequencing was performed on CD4+ T cells from PBMCs cultured with HCoV-NL63 spike peptides, taken before COVID-19 vaccination. V and J are TRBV4-1 and TRBJ2-2, with D possibly matching TRBD1 (5 bases). This TCR was sampled from a human donor who received a COVID-19 vaccine. DNA of the CDR3: TGCGCCAGCAGCCAATCACAGGACCCGAACACCGGGGAGCTGTTTTTT. Translation: CASSQSQDPNTGELFF.